The source of this T cell receptor (beta chain) is a study of blood T cell repertoires in COVID-19. As for the study in general: PBMCs, B-cell-depleted T cells, or T cells provided the cDNA or gDNA that made up the material.

In the source study's methods: The authors estimated nucleated cell counts from reference gene primer amplification. Sequencing was performed with immunoSEQ multiplex PCR; in TCRdb, only in-frame clones are kept and a portion is missing. The DNA gave D and trimming, while V, J and clone size come from that table. Counted here are roughly 290,000 clones, approximately 86% occurring once; the ten biggest clones make up about 2.2%. J lost 0 bases, V lost 3 bases, and 11 bases had no gene match. The CDR3 sequence is 17 residues long. Germline loops: CDR1 KGHSH, CDR2 LQKENI. The clonotype comes from a woman aged 30 to 39 who had recovered from COVID-19. Sequences were obtained from peripheral blood. The V gene is TRBV18, the J gene TRBJ2-7, with 7 bases that match TRBD1. In DNA, the CDR3 is TGTGCCAGCTCACCCCGAGCGAGCAGGGACAGCTCCTACGAGCAGTACTTC. Its protein is CASSPRASRDSSYEQYF. The full variable domain, completed using reference TRBV18 and TRBJ2-7, is NAGVMQNPRHLVRRRGQEARLRCSPMKGHSHVYWYRQLPEEGLKFMVYLQKENIIDESGMPKERFSAEFPKEGPSILRIQQVVRGDSAAYFCASSPRASRDSSYEQYFGPGTRLTVT.